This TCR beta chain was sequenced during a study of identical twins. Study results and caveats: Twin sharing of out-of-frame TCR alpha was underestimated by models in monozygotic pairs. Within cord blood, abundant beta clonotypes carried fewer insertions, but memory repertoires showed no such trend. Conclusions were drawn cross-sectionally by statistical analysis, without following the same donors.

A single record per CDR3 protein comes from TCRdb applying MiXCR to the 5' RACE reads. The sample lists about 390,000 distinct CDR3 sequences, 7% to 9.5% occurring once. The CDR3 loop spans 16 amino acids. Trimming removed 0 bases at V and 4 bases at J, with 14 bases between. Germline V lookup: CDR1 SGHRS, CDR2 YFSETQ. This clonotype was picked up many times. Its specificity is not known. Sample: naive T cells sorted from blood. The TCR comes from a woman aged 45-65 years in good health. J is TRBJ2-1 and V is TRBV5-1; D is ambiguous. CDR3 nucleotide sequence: TGCGCCAGCAGCTTGGGTGAACTACGAAATTACAATGAGCAGTTCTTC. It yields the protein CASSLGELRNYNEQFF.